The entry below describes one TCR beta chain. Its antigen is unidentified. The source of the sample is a study of OX40 agonist ivuxolimab in advanced cancers. Study as a whole: Patients were infused with ivuxolimab every 2 weeks at 0.01 to 10 mg/kg.

Clones were sequenced by immunoSEQ multiplex PCR, and TCRdb holds only the in-frame ones, with some missing. The sample records around 60,000 clones, around 90% being singletons. The CDR3 consists of 12 residues. Germline lookup yields CDR1 SGHDT and CDR2 YYEEEE. Trimming took off 3 bases at V and 6 bases at J, with 8 bases between the two ends. Notes on the study in general: CD4+ T cells averaged fewer expanded clones than CD8+ T cells. The work left the antigen specificity of expanded peripheral T cells undetermined.

The genes are TRBV5-6 and TRBJ2-3, with D possibly being TRBD1 or TRBD2 (5 bases each). This TCR derives from an adult with an advanced solid tumor such as melanoma, head and neck, liver or kidney cancer. Sequencing used CD4+ or CD8+ T cells sorted from blood, obtained in a trial of the OX40 agonist ivuxolimab. This CDR3 is CASSWGTDTQYF. The DNA of the CDR3 is TGTGCCAGCAGCTGGGGGACGGATACGCAGTATTTT.